This T cell receptor beta chain was profiled in a study of T cell repertoires in ileal Crohn's disease. The assay was immunoSEQ multiplex PCR, and TCRdb's table has in-frame clones only and misses some. The sample carries approximately 15,000 clones, 80% recorded once. Sequenced material: ileal tissue. The receptor was derived from an adult with Crohn's disease.

The CDR3 DNA reads as TGTGCCACCAGCGAGATGACTGGGACTGAAGCTTTCTTT. This gives the protein CATSEMTGTEAFF. The rearrangement links TRBV15 to TRBJ1-1, with D unclear. Trimming removed 5 bases at V and 5 bases at J, with 12 bases between. Germline CDR1 and CDR2: LNHNV and YYDKDF (reference sequence). The length of the CDR3 is 13 residues.